The TCR beta chain under discussion was sequenced for a study of cytotoxic CD8 clonotypes in ibrutinib-treated CLL. Sequenced by immunoSEQ multiplex PCR; TCRdb stores in-frame clones only, minus some. This sample has about 76,000 clones; less than 90% occur once, and the top ten carry about two fifths. PBMCs that had been cryopreserved were the source of roughly 2.2 micrograms of genomic DNA for TCR beta libraries. Germline lookup yields CDR1 DFQATT and CDR2 SNEGSKA (reference sequence). V gave up 6 bases and J gave up 9 bases, with 10 bases separating them. This CDR3 is built from 10 residues. A word on this clone: Its antigen is undetermined.

Study outcomes and limitations: Public clonotypes (which were uncommon) either contracted or remained stable on treatment.

The sequence came from a human donor with chronic lymphocytic leukemia. V gene TRBV20-1 combines with J gene TRBJ2-3; the D is unclear. Here the sequenced sample was PBMCs, taken after 24 months of ibrutinib treatment. The CDR3 sequence is CSAPLGTQYF. CDR3 bases: TGCAGTGCCCCGTTGGGGACGCAGTATTTT.